Reported below is one T cell receptor (beta chain). Antigen: not known. The sample belongs to a study of CD8 T cells in ankylosing spondylitis. The study's findings and limits: Earlier reports found some motif variants in synovial fluid and blood in reactive arthritis. A TCR beta motif of fewer than ten highly homologous variants seemed to mark ankylosing spondylitis blood. Disease-associated clones were reportedly significantly overrepresented in matched ankylosing spondylitis synovial fluid.

For TCR beta, libraries came from quantitative 5'-RACE with molecular barcodes. MiXCR, run by TCRdb on the 5' RACE reads, gives a single entry per CDR3 protein. The table has more than 150,000 distinct CDR3 sequences, about 18% seen once. V was trimmed by 2 bases and J by 6 bases, leaving 8 bases between them. The CDR3 covers 12 residues. The germline gives CDR1 MNHEY, CDR2 SMNVEV (reference sequence). The chain carries TRBV27 and TRBJ2-7; possibly TRBD1 for D (5 bases). The sample taken for sequencing was blood, either unsorted or a sorted T cell fraction (not recorded which). The sequence was collected from a male donor aged 10 to 30 with ankylosing spondylitis or in good health (not recorded which). The CDR3 DNA is TGTGCCAGCAGTTTACAGGGCACCGAGCAGTACTTC. Translated: CASSLQGTEQYF.